This TCR beta chain was observed in a study of cytomegalovirus exposure and HLA in healthy donors. This clone was counted between two and nine times. V was pared by 6 bases and J by 10 bases, with 5 bases of the junction left unmatched. CDR3 size: 12 residues. Germline CDR1 LNHDA, CDR2 SQIVND (reference sequence). Both 60 Vbeta primers and 13 Jbeta primers went into the PCR. This table comes from immunoSEQ multiplex PCR, and its TCRdb copy is limited to in-frame clones, with some not included. The sample yields approximately 150,000 clones, 65% to 75% seen once. The TCR was taken from a man in his sixties in good health and CMV-seronegative. The sequencing input was PBMCs. V usage is TRBV19 and J usage is TRBJ2-1; 8 bases match TRBD1. As DNA, the CDR3 is TGTGCCAGTAGCCACGACAGGGGAGAGCAGTTCTTC. As protein: CASSHDRGEQFF.